The 3 T cell receptor beta chains in this list originate from one sample, sequenced in a study of blood T cell repertoires in COVID-19. Here immunoSEQ multiplex PCR was the method, and the copy in TCRdb shows in-frame clones only, minus some. Of about 200,000 clones in the sample, roughly 90% are singletons; the top ten hold 15% to 20%. Material: peripheral blood. These receptors were obtained from a man in his forties or fifties with COVID-19, enrolled during active disease.

The chain carries TRBV3-1 (or the pseudogene TRBV3-2) and TRBJ2-1; 7 bases fit TRBD2. The CDR3 sequence is 16 residues long. Germline CDR1 is LGHDT and CDR2 is YNNKEL (reference sequence). Unmatched junction bases numbered 7, after V lost 0 bases and J lost 5 bases. CDR3 sequence: CASSQDLGGSHNEQFF. The CDR3 nucleotides are TGTGCCAGCAGCCAAGATCTAGGCGGGAGTCACAATGAGCAGTTCTTC.

This clone was counted once. One end of the junction fails to match germline, which may point to a read error. The rearrangement uses TRBV28 and TRBJ2-1, with D possibly matching TRBD1 (6 bases). This CDR3 region has 12 residues. Germline V lookup: CDR1 MDHEN, CDR2 SYDVKM. In nucleotides, the CDR3 is TGTGCCAGCAGTGGAACAGGGACCTTTCGGCTCTTC. Its protein product is CASSGTGTFRLF.

This clone was detected only once. The chain is built from TRBV4-2 and TRBJ2-1, with TRBD2 matching 8 bases. J was trimmed by 3 bases and V by 0 bases; bases with no gene match: 16. This CDR3 spans 20 amino acids. The germline V gene has CDR1 LGHNA and CDR2 YNFKEQ. CDR3 loop: CASSQDPITIGGGFYNEQFF. Here the CDR3 DNA reads TGTGCCAGCAGCCAAGACCCCATTACTATTGGCGGGGGGTTCTACAATGAGCAGTTCTTC.